These T cell receptor beta chains were read from a single sample in a study of blood T cell repertoires in COVID-19. The repertoire was sequenced with immunoSEQ multiplex PCR; TCRdb's copy has only in-frame clones and lacks some. This sample has 200,000 to 250,000 clones, with approximately 78% found just once. Sequenced: peripheral blood. Receptors originate from a woman aged 70-85 years with COVID-19, enrolled during active disease. Each CDR3 is given with its conserved first and last residue. The D gene is left open where the match is weak. A clone size is listed for some rows: how often the clone was seen (once, few, many), or a class if it is expanded.

j_call clone_size v_call d_call cdr3_aa cdr3_nt
TRBJ2-3 . TRBV25-1 . CASSPGHLSTDTQYF TGTGCCAGCAGTCCGGGACATTTAAGCACAGATACGCAGTATTTT
TRBJ1-6 few TRBV11-2 . CASSLVVRVGSPLHF TGTGCCAGCAGCTTAGTTGTCAGGGTGGGATCACCCCTCCACTTT
TRBJ2-1 . TRBV3-1/TRBV3-2 TRBD2 CASSRTYPLAGFYNEQFF TGTGCCAGCAGTCGTACTTATCCTCTAGCGGGATTTTACAATGAGCAGTTCTTC
TRBJ2-1 . TRBV7-6 TRBD2 CASSSPSGGDEQFF TGTGCCAGCAGCTCCCCTTCTGGGGGGGATGAGCAGTTCTTC
TRBJ2-7 . TRBV28 TRBD2 CASSSGTSVSYEQYF TGTGCCAGCAGTTCTGGGACTAGCGTTTCCTACGAGCAGTACTTC
TRBJ2-2 . TRBV6-2/TRBV6-3 TRBD1 CASSFQGAITGELFF TGTGCCAGCAGCTTTCAGGGGGCGATTACCGGGGAGCTGTTTTTT
TRBJ2-7 . TRBV21-1 . CARKRAGGPNEQYF TGTGCCAGGAAACGAGCGGGAGGGCCTAACGAGCAGTACTTC
TRBJ1-1 few TRBV10-3 TRBD1 CAISTGGGTEAFF TGTGCCATCAGTACAGGGGGTGGCACTGAAGCTTTCTTT
TRBJ2-3 . TRBV7-3 . CASSPMGGDTQYF TGTGCCAGCAGCCCCATGGGCGGGGATACGCAGTATTTT
TRBJ2-1 . TRBV7-3 . CASSLGSEYNEQFF TGTGCCAGCAGCTTAGGAAGCGAGTACAATGAGCAGTTCTTC
TRBJ2-1 . TRBV19 TRBD2 CASSWTSGNNEQFF TGTGCCAGTAGTTGGACTAGCGGTAACAATGAGCAGTTCTTC
TRBJ2-3 . TRBV9 . CASSAQALGTDTQYF TGTGCCAGCAGCGCGCAGGCTCTTGGCACAGATACGCAGTATTTT
TRBJ1-1 . TRBV3-1/TRBV3-2 . CASSRGRYTEAFF TGTGCCAGCAGCCGAGGAAGATACACTGAAGCTTTCTTT
TRBJ1-1 . TRBV6-4 . CASIMEHTEAFF TGTGCCAGTATAATGGAGCACACTGAAGCTTTCTTT
TRBJ2-5 . TRBV30 TRBD2 CAWKGGRTRGETQYF TGTGCCTGGAAGGGCGGGAGAACACGCGGGGAGACCCAGTACTTC
TRBJ2-3 . TRBV19 TRBD2 CASSPVEAGAQYF TGTGCCAGTAGCCCCGTAGAAGCGGGAGCGCAGTATTTT
TRBJ2-3 few TRBV30 . CAWSQLEQDTQYF TGTGCCTGGAGCCAGCTAGAGCAAGATACGCAGTATTTT
TRBJ2-2 . TRBV20-1 . CSASQARVRELFF TGCAGTGCTAGTCAGGCCCGCGTCCGGGAGCTGTTTTTT
TRBJ2-1 . TRBV5-5 TRBD1 CASSLDRGRAEQFF TGTGCCAGCAGCTTGGACAGGGGGCGAGCTGAGCAGTTCTTC
TRBJ1-2 once TRBV6-5 . CASSYTSTGFYGYTF TGTGCCAGCAGTTATACCTCGACAGGCTTCTATGGCTACACCTTC
TRBJ2-5 . TRBV5-1 TRBD2 CASSLGLAGGPSQYF TGCGCCAGCAGCTTGGGACTAGCGGGAGGACCCAGCCAGTACTTC
TRBJ1-5 . TRBV28 TRBD1 CASSYSGQGKHF TGTGCCAGCAGTTACTCAGGACAGGGGAAGCATTTT
TRBJ2-7 . TRBV7-9 TRBD2 CASSSGLAGDYEQYF TGTGCCAGCAGCTCGGGACTAGCGGGAGACTACGAGCAGTACTTC
TRBJ2-3 . TRBV5-4 . CASSLTGMDSSDTQYF TGTGCCAGCAGCTTGACAGGGATGGATAGTTCAGATACGCAGTATTTT
TRBJ1-2 . TRBV7-9 TRBD1 CASSLGQGARHYGYTF TGTGCCAGCAGCTTGGGACAGGGGGCCAGGCACTATGGCTACACCTTC
TRBJ2-7 . TRBV28 . CASSRRGGLTEQYF TGTGCCAGCAGCCGGAGGGGGGGTTTGACCGAGCAGTACTTC
TRBJ2-3 . TRBV4-3 . CASSQTQTTDTQYF TGCGCCAGCAGCCAGACACAGACCACAGATACGCAGTATTTT
TRBJ2-1 . TRBV9 TRBD1 CASSSRDRPYNEQFF TGTGCCAGCAGCTCAAGGGACAGGCCATACAATGAGCAGTTCTTC
TRBJ1-5 many TRBV19 TRBD1 CASSLGQGRNQPQHF TGTGCCAGTAGTCTGGGACAGGGGCGCAATCAGCCCCAGCATTTT
TRBJ1-5 . TRBV6-2/TRBV6-3 . CASSREYKRRGQPQHF TGTGCCAGCAGTCGTGAGTACAAACGGCGAGGGCAGCCCCAGCATTTT
TRBJ1-2 . TRBV7-8 . CASSAGELGFKGYTF TGTGCCAGCAGCGCTGGGGAGTTAGGCTTCAAGGGCTACACCTTC
TRBJ2-2 many TRBV6-2/TRBV6-3 . CASSSGSMNTGELFF TGTGCCAGCAGCTCCGGGTCAATGAACACCGGGGAGCTGTTTTTT
TRBJ2-7 . TRBV18 . CASSPKPLGEEQYF TGTGCCAGCTCACCGAAACCTTTAGGGGAAGAGCAGTACTTC
TRBJ2-3 . TRBV5-1 . CASRREALTDTQYF TGCGCCAGCAGGAGGGAAGCTCTCACAGATACGCAGTATTTT
TRBJ2-1 . TRBV5-1 TRBD2 CASMEWTSGSILRFF TGCGCCAGCATGGAATGGACTAGCGGGAGCATACTGCGGTTCTTC
TRBJ1-4 . TRBV5-4 TRBD1 CASSSTGTGIEKLFF TGTGCCAGCAGCTCCACCGGGACAGGAATCGAAAAACTGTTTTTT
TRBJ2-5 . TRBV7-7 . CASSYGSTSEETQYF TGTGCCAGCAGTTACGGGAGTACGTCCGAAGAGACCCAGTACTTC
TRBJ1-2 . TRBV7-2 TRBD1 CASSLVWDGTGLGYTF TGTGCCAGCAGCTTAGTATGGGACGGGACAGGACTTGGCTACACCTTC
TRBJ2-3 . TRBV2 TRBD2 CASSNGLAGGISTDTQYF TGTGCCAGCAGCAACGGACTAGCGGGAGGGATTAGCACAGATACGCAGTATTTT
TRBJ2-7 . TRBV7-3 TRBD1 CASSIQGATYEQYF TGTGCCAGCAGCATACAGGGGGCCACCTACGAGCAGTACTTC
TRBJ2-3 . TRBV7-2 TRBD2 CASSIIAGGPADTQYF TGTGCCAGCAGCATTATAGCGGGAGGGCCCGCAGATACGCAGTATTTT
TRBJ1-1 . TRBV28 . CASSLQGKAAFF TGTGCCAGCAGCCTCCAGGGAAAGGCAGCTTTCTTT
TRBJ2-7 . TRBV19 TRBD2 CASSRRFSGNPSYEQYF TGTGCCAGTAGTCGCCGATTTAGCGGGAACCCCTCCTACGAGCAGTACTTC
TRBJ2-5 . TRBV5-4 TRBD2 CASSLRLAGGPETQYF TGTGCCAGCAGCTTGAGGCTAGCGGGAGGGCCGGAGACCCAGTACTTC
TRBJ2-7 . TRBV6-6 . CASSRDLPAGGRHLYYEQYF TGTGCCAGCAGCAGAGACCTCCCGGCGGGCGGCCGCCACCTGTACTACGAGCAGTACTTC
TRBJ2-1 . TRBV7-3 TRBD2 CASSSSGSGVNEQFF TGTGCCAGCAGCTCGAGCGGGAGCGGAGTCAATGAGCAGTTCTTC
TRBJ2-3 . TRBV3-1/TRBV3-2 TRBD2 CASSHGLDQSTDTQYF TGTGCCAGCAGCCATGGACTAGACCAAAGTACAGATACGCAGTATTTT
TRBJ2-1 . TRBV7-9 . CASSVRSEQFF TGTGCCAGCAGCGTGCGGAGTGAGCAGTTCTTC
TRBJ2-2 . TRBV7-9 TRBD1 CASRPSGTANTGELFF TGTGCCAGCCGACCGTCCGGGACAGCGAACACCGGGGAGCTGTTTTTT
TRBJ1-5 . TRBV2 . CASSDRWGGNQPQHF TGTGCCAGCAGTGACAGGTGGGGAGGCAATCAGCCCCAGCATTTT
TRBJ1-6 . TRBV28 . CAHSTGYGSPLHF TGTGCACACTCAACGGGGTATGGTTCACCCCTCCACTTT
TRBJ1-1 . TRBV12-3/TRBV12-4 . CASSFGPEAFF TGTGCCAGCAGTTTTGGCCCTGAAGCTTTCTTT
TRBJ1-4 . TRBV6-5 . CASSSRQANNEKLFF TGTGCCAGCAGCTCCCGACAGGCCAATAATGAAAAACTGTTTTTT